This T cell receptor beta chain was recorded in a study of blood T cell repertoires in COVID-19. Study overall: The United States, Italy and Spain supplied acute and convalescent COVID-19 samples. Sources were T cells, B-cell-depleted T cells, or PBMCs; the material itself was cDNA or gDNA.

Germline assignment: CDR1 SNHLY and CDR2 FYNNEI. V gave up 5 bases and J gave up 1 base, with 12 bases separating them. The CDR3 sequence is 15 residues long. As handled by the study authors: Nucleated cell number was recorded as an estimate derived from reference gene primer amplification. Profiling relied on immunoSEQ multiplex PCR, and the TCRdb table lists in-frame clones only, not all of them. V, J and clone size are those of that table, while D and trimming were read from the DNA. The top ten clones hold about 13% of a sample with 70,000 to 95,000 clones, approximately 80% of them seen once. This clonotype was sampled from a human donor in a cohort sampled during active COVID-19. V and J are TRBV2 and TRBJ2-1; a weak D match, TRBD1 (6 bases). Input material: peripheral blood. This CDR3 reads CASSTGRGSYNEQFF. The CDR3 coding sequence is TGTGCCAGCAGTACCGGCAGGGGATCCTACAATGAGCAGTTCTTC. The whole variable domain, filled in from reference TRBV2 and TRBJ2-1, reads EPEVTQTPSHQVTQMGQEVILRCVPISNHLYFYWYRQILGQKVEFLVSFYNNEISEKSEIFDDQFSVERPDGSNFTLKIRSTKLEDSAMYFCASSTGRGSYNEQFFGPGTRLTVL.